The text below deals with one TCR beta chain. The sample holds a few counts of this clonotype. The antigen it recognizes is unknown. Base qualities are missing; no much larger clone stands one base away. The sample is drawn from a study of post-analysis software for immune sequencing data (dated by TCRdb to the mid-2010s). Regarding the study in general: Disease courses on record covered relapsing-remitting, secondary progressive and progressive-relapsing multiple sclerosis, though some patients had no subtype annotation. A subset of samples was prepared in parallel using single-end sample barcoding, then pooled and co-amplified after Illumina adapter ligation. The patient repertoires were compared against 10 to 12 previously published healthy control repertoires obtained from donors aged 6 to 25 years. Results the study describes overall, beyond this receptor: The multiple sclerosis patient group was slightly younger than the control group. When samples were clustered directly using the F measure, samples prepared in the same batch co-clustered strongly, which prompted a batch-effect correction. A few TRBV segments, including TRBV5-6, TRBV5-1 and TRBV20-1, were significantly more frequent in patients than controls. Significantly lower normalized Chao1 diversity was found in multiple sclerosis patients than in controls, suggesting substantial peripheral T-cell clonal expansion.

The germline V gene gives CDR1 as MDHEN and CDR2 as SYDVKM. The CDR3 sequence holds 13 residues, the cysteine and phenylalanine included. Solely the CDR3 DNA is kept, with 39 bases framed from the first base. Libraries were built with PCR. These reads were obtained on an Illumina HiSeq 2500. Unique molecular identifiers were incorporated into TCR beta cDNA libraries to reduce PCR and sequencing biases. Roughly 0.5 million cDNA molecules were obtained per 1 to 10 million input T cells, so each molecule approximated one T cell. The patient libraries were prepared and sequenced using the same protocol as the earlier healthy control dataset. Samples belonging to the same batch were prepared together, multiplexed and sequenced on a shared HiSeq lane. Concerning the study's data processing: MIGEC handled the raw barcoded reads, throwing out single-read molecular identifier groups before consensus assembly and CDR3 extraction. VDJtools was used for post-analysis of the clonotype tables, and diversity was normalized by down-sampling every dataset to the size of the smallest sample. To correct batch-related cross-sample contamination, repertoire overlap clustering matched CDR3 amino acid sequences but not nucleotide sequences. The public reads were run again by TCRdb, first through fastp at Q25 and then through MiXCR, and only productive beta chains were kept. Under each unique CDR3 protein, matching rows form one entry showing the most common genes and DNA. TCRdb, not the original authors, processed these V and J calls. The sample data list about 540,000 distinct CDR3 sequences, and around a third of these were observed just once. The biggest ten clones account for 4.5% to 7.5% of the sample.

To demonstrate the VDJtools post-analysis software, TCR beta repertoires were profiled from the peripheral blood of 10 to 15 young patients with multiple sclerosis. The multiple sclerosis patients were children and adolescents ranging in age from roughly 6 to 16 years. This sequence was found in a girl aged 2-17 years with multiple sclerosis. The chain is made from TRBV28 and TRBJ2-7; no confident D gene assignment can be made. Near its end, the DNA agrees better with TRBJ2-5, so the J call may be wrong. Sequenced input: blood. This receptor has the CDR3 CASSPTLWETQYF. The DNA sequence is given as TGTGCCAGCAGTCCCACCCTGTGGGAGACCCAGTACTTC.